These 16 T cell receptor beta chains were all obtained from the same sample, sequenced in a study of response to subunit inactivated influenza vaccine. TCRdb itself ran the RT-PCR reads through MiXCR, one entry per CDR3 protein. The table has about 650,000 distinct CDR3 sequences, 11% to 15% seen once. The sequenced sample was PBMCs from blood, obtained 14 to 15 days before vaccination. These receptors were obtained from a man aged 45 to 65 who received an inactivated influenza vaccine.

CDR3 sequence reads: CASSQPGLAGYNEQFF. CDR3 nucleotides: TGCGCCAGCAGCCAACCGGGACTAGCGGGATACAATGAGCAGTTCTTC. V gene TRBV4-1 combines with J gene TRBJ2-1; TRBD2 matches 13 bases. CDR1 and CDR2 from the germline V gene are MGHRA and YSYEKL. This CDR3 contains 16 residues. V was pared by 2 bases and J by 4 bases, with 2 bases of the junction left unmatched.

This clonotype came up a few times. V is TRBV19 and J is TRBJ2-3; 11 nucleotides align to TRBD2. CDR3 length: 16 amino acids. CDR1 is LNHDA, CDR2 SQIVND, per germline (reference sequence). V gave up 0 bases and J gave up 4 bases; unmatched junction bases: 3. CDR3 in amino acids: CASSIDQLAGADTQYF. CDR3 DNA: TGTGCCAGTAGTATAGACCAACTAGCGGGAGCAGATACGCAGTATTTT.

In this sample, this clonotype turned up a few times. This chain links TRBV12-3 or TRBV12-4 with TRBJ2-6; D is undetermined. V lost 3 bases and J 0 bases, leaving 6 bases between the germline ends. This CDR3 comprises 15 residues. The CDR3 loop is CASSFNPSGANVLTF. The CDR3, as DNA: TGTGCCAGCAGTTTTAACCCCTCTGGGGCCAACGTCCTGACTTTC.

This clonotype occurred a few times. The CDR3 is CASSSLYYRDTQYF. CDR3 coding DNA: TGCGCCAGCAGCAGTTTATACTACCGAGATACGCAGTATTTT. This sequence joins TRBV5-1 and TRBJ2-3, with no clear D. In germline, CDR1 is SGHRS, CDR2 YFSETQ. The CDR3 extends over 14 amino acids. Trimming removed 4 bases from V and 5 bases from J, with 14 bases in between. Full variable domain (rest looked up from reference TRBV5-1 and TRBJ2-3): KAGVTQTPRYLIKTRGQQVTLSCSPISGHRSVSWYQQTPGQGLQFLFEYFSETQRNKGNFPGRFSGRQFSNSRSEMNVSTLELGDSALYLCASSSLYYRDTQYFGPGTRLTVL.

This clonotype was observed at least ten times. The J gene is TRBJ1-1, the V gene TRBV7-9, with TRBD1 identical over 7 bases. Losses at the gene ends were 5 bases for V and 0 bases for J; bases not matched to a gene: 9. The CDR3 has 16 residues. Germline V gene lookup returns CDR1 SEHNR and CDR2 FQNEAQ (reference sequence). CDR3 sequence: CASSIYPRGMNTEAFF. CDR3 DNA sequence: TGTGCCAGCAGCATCTACCCCAGGGGGATGAACACTGAAGCTTTCTTT.

In its sample, this clonotype was seen many times. The V and J genes are TRBV5-1 and TRBJ1-1; 7 positions match TRBD1. The CDR3 runs 13 residues. Germline lookup yields CDR1 SGHRS and CDR2 YFSETQ. The ends lost 4 bases at V and 6 bases at J; junction bases unmatched: 6. CDR3 region: CASSPEGAAEAFF. As DNA, the CDR3 is TGCGCCAGCAGCCCGGAGGGGGCTGCTGAAGCTTTCTTT.

This clonotype was seen a few times. The chain employs TRBV28 and TRBJ2-7; maybe TRBD1 (5 bases). The ends were cut back, 3 bases at V and 2 bases at J, with 8 bases in the middle. Germline-derived CDR1 and CDR2 are MDHEN and SYDVKM. The CDR3 is made up of 13 amino acids. The CDR3 here is CASSLKQAYEQYF. In DNA form, the CDR3 reads TGTGCCAGCAGTTTGAAACAGGCCTACGAGCAGTACTTC.

In DNA, the CDR3 is TGCGCCAGCAGTTCAGCCCCCGGGTCTGGGGCCAACGTCCTGACTTTC. As protein: CASSSAPGSGANVLTF. This sequence joins TRBV5-1 and TRBJ2-6; D is uncertain. The CDR3 loop spans 16 amino acids. V gave up 5 bases and J gave up 1 base, with 13 bases separating them. Germline V gives CDR1 SGHRS, CDR2 YFSETQ.

Only a few counts were recorded for this clonotype. For the CDR3, the DNA is TGTGCCAGCAGCCCCGGGTGGCCCCACGAGCAGTACTTC. Translating gives CASSPGWPHEQYF. The V call is TRBV28, the J call TRBJ2-7; the D is unclear. V gave up 6 bases and J gave up 5 bases, with 14 bases separating them. This CDR3 is 13 amino acids long. The germline V gene has CDR1 MDHEN and CDR2 SYDVKM.

The V and J genes are TRBV2 and TRBJ2-5; 9 nucleotides line up with TRBD1. The germline gives CDR1 SNHLY, CDR2 FYNNEI. The V gene end was trimmed by 3 bases and the J gene end by 3 bases; junction bases not matched to a gene: 2. The CDR3 has 14 amino acids. CDR3 DNA sequence: TGTGCCAGCAGTGAGTGGACAGGGGAAGAGACCCAGTACTTC. This translates into CASSEWTGEETQYF.

This clonotype was seen many times. The V and J genes are TRBV5-1 and TRBJ2-7; a weak D match, TRBD2 (6 bases). CDR1 is SGHRS, CDR2 YFSETQ, per germline. V lost 3 bases, J lost 5 bases, and 15 bases lay in between. The CDR3 has 14 residues. CDR3 sequence: CASSSRAREDEQYF. The DNA of the CDR3 is TGCGCCAGCAGCTCCAGGGCTAGGGAGGACGAGCAGTACTTC.

The chain is built from TRBV20-1 and TRBJ2-5; 11 positions agree with TRBD2. V lost 0 bases, J lost 5 bases, and 14 bases stayed unmatched. The length of the CDR3 is 18 residues. Germline CDR1 DFQATT, CDR2 SNEGSKA (reference sequence). CDR3 sequence: CSARDLKPGLAVVETQYF. CDR3 coding DNA: TGCAGTGCTAGAGACCTAAAGCCGGGACTAGCGGTAGTTGAGACCCAGTACTTC.

This clonotype was seen a handful of times. J is TRBJ1-1 and V is TRBV20-1; D gene unclear. The germline CDR1 and CDR2 sequences are DFQATT and SNEGSKA (reference sequence). Deletions cut 6 bases from V and 1 base from J, with 12 bases between. The length of the CDR3 is 13 residues. CDR3 nucleotide sequence: TGCAGTGCCTCCCAGACCGGGAACACTGAAGCTTTCTTT. Translating it yields CSASQTGNTEAFF.

The rearrangement uses TRBV20-1 and TRBJ2-3; the D is unclear. The germline V gene has CDR1 DFQATT and CDR2 SNEGSKA (reference sequence). This CDR3 spans 13 amino acids. V was trimmed by 3 bases and J by 6 bases, leaving 13 bases between them. This CDR3 is CSASKYGPDTQYF. The DNA of the CDR3 is TGCAGTGCTAGTAAATATGGACCCGATACGCAGTATTTT.

In the case of this clonotype: The CDR3 carries no conserved terminal phenylalanine or tryptophan, so it likely arises from a read error. This chain uses TRBV15 with TRBJ2-3; D could derive from TRBD1 or TRBD2 (5 bases each). Trimming removed 3 bases at V and 6 bases at J, with 10 bases between. Germline lookup yields CDR1 LNHNV and CDR2 YYDKDF (reference sequence). The CDR3 has 13 residues. The CDR3 DNA is TGTGCCACCAGCAGTCGCAGGGACGATACGCAGTATTTA. Residues: CATSSRRDDTQYL.

This clonotype turned up a few times. J is TRBJ2-5 and V is TRBV20-1, with 11 bases identical to TRBD2. Germline V CDR1 and CDR2: DFQATT, SNEGSKA (reference sequence). Trimming removed 2 bases from V and 5 bases from J; junction bases left unmatched: 7. This CDR3 contains 15 residues. The CDR3 spells CSARLASGGLETQYF. CDR3 coding DNA: TGCAGTGCTAGACTAGCTAGCGGGGGGTTGGAGACCCAGTACTTC.